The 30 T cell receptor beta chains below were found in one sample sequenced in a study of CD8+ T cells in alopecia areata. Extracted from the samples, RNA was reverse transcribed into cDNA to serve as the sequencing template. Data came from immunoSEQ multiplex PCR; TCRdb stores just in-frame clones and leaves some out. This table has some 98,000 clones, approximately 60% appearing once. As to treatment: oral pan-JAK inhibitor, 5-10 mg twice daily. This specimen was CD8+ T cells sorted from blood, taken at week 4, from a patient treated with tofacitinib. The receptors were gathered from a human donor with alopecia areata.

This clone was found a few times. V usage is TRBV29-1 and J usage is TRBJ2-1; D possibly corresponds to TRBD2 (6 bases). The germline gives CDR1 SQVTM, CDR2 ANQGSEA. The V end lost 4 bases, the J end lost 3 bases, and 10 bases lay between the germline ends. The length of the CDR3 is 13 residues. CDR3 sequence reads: CSVGSGDYNEQFF. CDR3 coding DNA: TGCAGCGTTGGGTCGGGGGACTACAATGAGCAGTTCTTC.

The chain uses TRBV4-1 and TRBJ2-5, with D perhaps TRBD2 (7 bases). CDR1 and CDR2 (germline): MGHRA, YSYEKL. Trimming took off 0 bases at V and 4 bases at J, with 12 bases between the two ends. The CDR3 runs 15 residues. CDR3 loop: CASSQEGGRRETQYF. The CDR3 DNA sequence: TGCGCCAGCAGCCAAGAGGGGGGGCGTCGAGAGACCCAGTACTTC.

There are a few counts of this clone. The CDR3 DNA reads TGCAGCGTTGAAGATCGCGTACGGGGCTACACCTTC. It yields the protein CSVEDRVRGYTF. This chain links TRBV29-1 with TRBJ1-2, with no clear D. V was clipped by 0 bases and J by 8 bases, with 10 bases between them. The CDR3 is 12 amino acids. Germline V gene lookup returns CDR1 SQVTM and CDR2 ANQGSEA.

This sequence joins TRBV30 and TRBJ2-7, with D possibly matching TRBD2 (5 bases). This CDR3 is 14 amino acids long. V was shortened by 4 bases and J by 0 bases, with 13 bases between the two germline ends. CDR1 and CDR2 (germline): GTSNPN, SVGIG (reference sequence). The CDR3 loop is CAWTFGVSSYEQYF. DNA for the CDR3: TGTGCCTGGACCTTCGGGGTTAGCTCCTACGAGCAGTACTTC.

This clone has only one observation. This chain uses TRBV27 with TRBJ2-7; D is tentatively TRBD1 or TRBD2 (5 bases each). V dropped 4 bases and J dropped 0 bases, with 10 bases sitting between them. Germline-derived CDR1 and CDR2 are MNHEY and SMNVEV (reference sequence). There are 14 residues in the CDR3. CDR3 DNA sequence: TGTGCCAGCAGTTCCGCAGGGAGCTCCTACGAGCAGTACTTC. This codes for CASSSAGSSYEQYF.

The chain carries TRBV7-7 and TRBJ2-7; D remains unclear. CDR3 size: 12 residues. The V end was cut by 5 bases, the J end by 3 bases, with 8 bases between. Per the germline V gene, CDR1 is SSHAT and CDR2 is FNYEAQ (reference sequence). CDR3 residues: CASSPDNYEQYF. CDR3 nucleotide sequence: TGTGCCAGCAGCCCTGACAACTACGAGCAGTACTTC.

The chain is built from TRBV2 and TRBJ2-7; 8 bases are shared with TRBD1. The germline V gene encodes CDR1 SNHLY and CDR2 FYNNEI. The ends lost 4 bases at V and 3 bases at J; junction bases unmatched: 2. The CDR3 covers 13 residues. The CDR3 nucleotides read TGTGCCAGCAGTGGAGGGACAGGCTACGAGCAGTACTTC. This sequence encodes CASSGGTGYEQYF.

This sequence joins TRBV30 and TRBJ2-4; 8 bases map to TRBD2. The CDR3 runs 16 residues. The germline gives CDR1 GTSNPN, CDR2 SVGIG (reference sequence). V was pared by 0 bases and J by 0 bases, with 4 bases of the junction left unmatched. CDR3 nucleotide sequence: TGTGCCTGGAGTGTGGGTAGCGGGGTAGCCAAAAACATTCAGTACTTC. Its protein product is CAWSVGSGVAKNIQYF. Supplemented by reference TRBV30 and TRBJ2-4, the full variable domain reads SQTIHQWPATLVQPVGSPLSLECTVEGTSNPNLYWYRQAAGRGLQLLFYSVGIGQISSEVPQNLSASRPQDRQFILSSKKLLLSDSGFYLCAWSVGSGVAKNIQYFGAGTRLSVL.

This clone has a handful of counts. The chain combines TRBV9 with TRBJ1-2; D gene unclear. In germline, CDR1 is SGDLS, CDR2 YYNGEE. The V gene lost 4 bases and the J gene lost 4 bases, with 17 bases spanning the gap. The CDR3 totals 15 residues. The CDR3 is CASSLEVGSSYGYTF. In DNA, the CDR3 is TGTGCCAGCAGCCTGGAGGTAGGCTCAAGCTATGGCTACACCTTC.

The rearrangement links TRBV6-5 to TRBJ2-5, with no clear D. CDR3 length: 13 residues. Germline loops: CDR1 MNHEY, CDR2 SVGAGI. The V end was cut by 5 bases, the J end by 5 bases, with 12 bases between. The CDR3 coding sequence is TGTGCCAGCAGTGACGGGCTAATCGAGACCCAGTACTTC. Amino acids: CASSDGLIETQYF.

The CDR3 nucleotides are TGTGCCAGCAGTTCGCCGGCTAGCGGTACCTACGAGCAGTACTTC. It translates to CASSSPASGTYEQYF. The chain uses TRBV27 and TRBJ2-7, with TRBD2 matching 7 bases. CDR3 length: 15 amino acids. The trim removed 4 bases at V and 2 bases at J, leaving 8 bases unmatched. CDR1 MNHEY and CDR2 SMNVEV come from the germline V gene (reference sequence).

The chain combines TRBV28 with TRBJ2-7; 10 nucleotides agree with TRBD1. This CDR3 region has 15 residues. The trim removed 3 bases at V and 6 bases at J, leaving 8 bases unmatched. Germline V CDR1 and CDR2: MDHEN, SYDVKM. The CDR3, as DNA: TGTGCCAGCAGTTTCCGAGGACAGGGGGGGCGCGAGCAGTACTTC. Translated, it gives CASSFRGQGGREQYF. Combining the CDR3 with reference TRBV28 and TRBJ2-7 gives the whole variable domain DVKVTQSSRYLVKRTGEKVFLECVQDMDHENMFWYRQDPGLGLRLIYFSYDVKMKEKGDIPEGYSVSREKKERFSLILESASTNQTSMYLCASSFRGQGGREQYFGPGTRLTVT.

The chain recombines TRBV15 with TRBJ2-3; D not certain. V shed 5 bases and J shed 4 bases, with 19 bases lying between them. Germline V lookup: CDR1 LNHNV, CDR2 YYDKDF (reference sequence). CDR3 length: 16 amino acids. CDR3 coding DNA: TGTGCCACCAGCGAATATAGACTTATACCCTCAGATACGCAGTATTTT. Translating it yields CATSEYRLIPSDTQYF.

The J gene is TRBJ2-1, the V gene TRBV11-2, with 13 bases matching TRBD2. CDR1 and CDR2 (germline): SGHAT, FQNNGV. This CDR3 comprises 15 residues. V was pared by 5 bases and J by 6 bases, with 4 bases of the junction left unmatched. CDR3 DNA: TGTGCCAGCAGCGTGGGACTAGCGGGGTTCAATGAGCAGTTCTTC. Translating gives CASSVGLAGFNEQFF.

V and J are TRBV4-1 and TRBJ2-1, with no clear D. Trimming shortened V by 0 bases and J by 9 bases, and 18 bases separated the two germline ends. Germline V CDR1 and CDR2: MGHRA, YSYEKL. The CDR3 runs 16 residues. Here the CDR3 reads CASSQEHSHTRGEQFF. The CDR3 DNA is TGCGCCAGCAGCCAAGAACATAGTCATACCCGCGGTGAGCAGTTCTTC.

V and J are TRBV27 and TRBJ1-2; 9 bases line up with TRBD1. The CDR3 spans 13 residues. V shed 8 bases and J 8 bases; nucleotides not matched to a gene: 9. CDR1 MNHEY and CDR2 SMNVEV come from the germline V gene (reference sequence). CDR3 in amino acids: CASGTGTGFGYTF. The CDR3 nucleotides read TGTGCCAGCGGGACCGGGACAGGGTTCGGCTACACCTTC.

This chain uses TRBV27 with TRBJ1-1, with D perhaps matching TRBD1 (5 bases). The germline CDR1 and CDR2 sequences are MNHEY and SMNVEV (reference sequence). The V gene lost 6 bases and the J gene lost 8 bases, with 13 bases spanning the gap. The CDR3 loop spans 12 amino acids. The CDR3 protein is CASSGQGPEAFF. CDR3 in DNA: TGTGCCAGCAGCGGTCAGGGCCCCGAAGCTTTCTTT.

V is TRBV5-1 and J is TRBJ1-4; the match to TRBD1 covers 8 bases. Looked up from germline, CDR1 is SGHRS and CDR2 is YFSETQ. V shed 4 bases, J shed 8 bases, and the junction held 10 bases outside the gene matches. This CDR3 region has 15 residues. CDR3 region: CASSRFIAGGEKLFF. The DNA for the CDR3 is TGCGCCAGCAGCCGATTTATCGCAGGGGGCGAAAAACTGTTTTTT.

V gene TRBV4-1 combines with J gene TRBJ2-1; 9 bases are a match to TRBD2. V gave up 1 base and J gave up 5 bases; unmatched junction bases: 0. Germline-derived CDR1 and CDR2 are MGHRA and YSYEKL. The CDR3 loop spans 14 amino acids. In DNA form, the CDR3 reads TGCGCCAGCAGCCAAGGACTAGCGGACAATGAGCAGTTCTTC. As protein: CASSQGLADNEQFF.

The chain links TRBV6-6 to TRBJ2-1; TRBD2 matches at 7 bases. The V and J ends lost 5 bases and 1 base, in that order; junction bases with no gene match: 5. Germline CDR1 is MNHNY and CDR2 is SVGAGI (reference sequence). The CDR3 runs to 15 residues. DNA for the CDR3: TGTGCCAGCAGTGTGGAGGGAGGGTCCTACAATGAGCAGTTCTTC. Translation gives CASSVEGGSYNEQFF.

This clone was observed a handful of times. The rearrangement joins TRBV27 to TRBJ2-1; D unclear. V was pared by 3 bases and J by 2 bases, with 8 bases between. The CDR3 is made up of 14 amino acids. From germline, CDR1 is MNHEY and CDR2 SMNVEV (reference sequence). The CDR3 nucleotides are TGTGCCAGCAGTTTGAACAGCCCCTACAATGAGCAGTTCTTC. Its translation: CASSLNSPYNEQFF.

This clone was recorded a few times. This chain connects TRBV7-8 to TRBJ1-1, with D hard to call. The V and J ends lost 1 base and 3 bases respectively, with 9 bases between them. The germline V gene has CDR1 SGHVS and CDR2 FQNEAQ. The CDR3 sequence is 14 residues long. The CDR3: CASSLGKVHTEAFF. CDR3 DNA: TGTGCCAGCAGCTTAGGCAAGGTGCACACTGAAGCTTTCTTT.

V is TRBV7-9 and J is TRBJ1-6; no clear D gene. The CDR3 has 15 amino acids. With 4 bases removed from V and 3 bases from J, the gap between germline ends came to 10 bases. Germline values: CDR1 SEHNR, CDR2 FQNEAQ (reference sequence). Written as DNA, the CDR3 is TGTGCCAGCAGCTCTCCCCGGGACTATAATTCACCCCTCCACTTT. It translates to CASSSPRDYNSPLHF.

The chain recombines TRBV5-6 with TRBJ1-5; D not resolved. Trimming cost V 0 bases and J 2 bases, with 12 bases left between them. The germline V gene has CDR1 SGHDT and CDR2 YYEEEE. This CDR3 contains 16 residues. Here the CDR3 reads CASSLGAAPRNQPQHF. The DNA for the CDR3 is TGTGCCAGCAGCTTGGGGGCAGCTCCGCGCAATCAGCCCCAGCATTTT.

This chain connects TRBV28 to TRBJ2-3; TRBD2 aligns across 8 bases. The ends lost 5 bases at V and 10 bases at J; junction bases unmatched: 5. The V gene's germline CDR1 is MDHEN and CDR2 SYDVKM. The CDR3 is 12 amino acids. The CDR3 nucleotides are TGTGCCAGCAGTCCTGGGACTAGTGCGCAGTATTTT. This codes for CASSPGTSAQYF.

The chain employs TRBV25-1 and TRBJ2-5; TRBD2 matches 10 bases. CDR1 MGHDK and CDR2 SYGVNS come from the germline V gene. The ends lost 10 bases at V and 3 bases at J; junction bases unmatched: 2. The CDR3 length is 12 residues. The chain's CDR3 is CAIGLAEETQYF. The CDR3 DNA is TGTGCCATTGGACTAGCGGAAGAGACCCAGTACTTC.

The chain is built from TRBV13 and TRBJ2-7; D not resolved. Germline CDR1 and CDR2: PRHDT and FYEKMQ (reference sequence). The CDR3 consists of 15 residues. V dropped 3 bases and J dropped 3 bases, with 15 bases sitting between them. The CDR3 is CASSFFSGIFYEQYF. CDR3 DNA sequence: TGTGCCAGCAGCTTTTTTTCAGGCATTTTCTACGAGCAGTACTTC.

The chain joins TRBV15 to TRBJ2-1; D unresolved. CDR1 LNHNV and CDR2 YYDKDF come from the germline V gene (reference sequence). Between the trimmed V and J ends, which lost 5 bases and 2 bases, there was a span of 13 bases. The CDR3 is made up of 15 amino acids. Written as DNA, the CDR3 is TGTGCCACCAGCTCTACATCGTCCCCCTACAATGAGCAGTTCTTC. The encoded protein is CATSSTSSPYNEQFF.

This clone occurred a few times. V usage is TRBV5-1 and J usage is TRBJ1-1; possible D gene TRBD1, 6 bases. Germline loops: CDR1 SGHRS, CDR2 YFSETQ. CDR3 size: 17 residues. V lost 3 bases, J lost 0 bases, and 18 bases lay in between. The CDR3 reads CASSSPGHGAVNTEAFF. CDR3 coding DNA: TGCGCCAGCAGCTCACCGGGACACGGAGCGGTGAACACTGAAGCTTTCTTT.

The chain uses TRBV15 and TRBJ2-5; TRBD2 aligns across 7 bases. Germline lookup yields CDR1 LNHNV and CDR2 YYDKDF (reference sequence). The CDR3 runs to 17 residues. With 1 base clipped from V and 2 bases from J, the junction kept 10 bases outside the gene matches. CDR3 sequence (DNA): TGTGCCACCAGCAGAGTCGAAGCGGGGTGGGGGCAAGAGACCCAGTACTTC. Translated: CATSRVEAGWGQETQYF.